This entry lists 4 T cell receptor beta chains sequenced from one sample in a study of blood T cell repertoires in COVID-19. Sequenced by immunoSEQ multiplex PCR; TCRdb stores in-frame clones only, minus some. The table records some 300,000 clones, 86% of them present only once. Material: peripheral blood. Receptor source: a woman in her 70s with COVID-19, enrolled during active disease.

The chain employs TRBV6-2 or TRBV6-3 and TRBJ2-7; 12 bases are shared with TRBD2. V shed 6 bases and J 7 bases; nucleotides not matched to a gene: 10. This CDR3 is 15 amino acids long. Germline CDR1 is MNHEY and CDR2 is SVGEGT. CDR3 DNA sequence: TGTGCCAGCAGCTCACCTAGCGGGGGGGTTCAAGAGCAGTACTTC. This translates into CASSSPSGGVQEQYF.

The rearrangement uses TRBV7-2 and TRBJ2-3; possibly TRBD2 for D (6 bases). V was trimmed by 4 bases and J by 7 bases, leaving 21 bases between them. Germline V CDR1 and CDR2: SGHTA, FQGNSA. CDR3 length: 16 amino acids. The CDR3 sequence: CASSSPGLLGNNTQYF. CDR3 bases: TGTGCCAGCAGCTCCCCGGGACTTCTAGGAAACAATACGCAGTATTTT.

CDR3 sequence reads: CASSPSGGAGSYNSPLHF. The CDR3 DNA is TGTGCCAGCAGCCCTAGCGGAGGGGCAGGCTCCTATAATTCACCCCTCCACTTT. The chain couples TRBV9 to TRBJ1-6, with a possible D match to TRBD1 (5 bases). In germline, CDR1 is SGDLS, CDR2 YYNGEE. CDR3 length: 18 amino acids. V was shortened by 4 bases and J by 0 bases, with 17 bases between the two germline ends.

The CDR3 sequence is CSVGHPTYGYTF. The DNA for the CDR3 is TGCAGCGTTGGGCACCCAACCTATGGCTACACCTTC. The V and J genes are TRBV29-1 and TRBJ1-2, with D hard to call. Per the germline V gene, CDR1 is SQVTM and CDR2 is ANQGSEA. CDR3 length equals 12 residues. The V and J ends lost 4 bases and 4 bases respectively, with 10 bases between them.